This is a list of T cell receptor beta chains from one sample in a study of identical twins. Via MiXCR, TCRdb re-called the 5' RACE reads, giving one row per CDR3 protein. The sample lists approximately 150,000 distinct CDR3 sequences; under 4.5% were seen once. Sequenced: memory T cells sorted from blood. The source is a man between 18 and 35 years old in good health. The CDR3 runs from the conserved cysteine through the conserved F or W. Each record gives: J gene, V gene, CDR3 protein.

J: TRBJ2-3; V: TRBV12-3/TRBV12-4; CDR3: CASSVATGTGGPDTQYF
J: TRBJ2-3; V: TRBV12-2; CDR3: CASRLAGGTPPDTQYF
J: TRBJ2-5; V: TRBV5-6; CDR3: CASSFQVSGETQYF
J: TRBJ1-6; V: TRBV11-2; CDR3: CASRRPDGKNSPLHF
J: TRBJ2-1; V: TRBV5-1; CDR3: CASSFMKGANEQFF
J: TRBJ2-1; V: TRBV30; CDR3: CAWIPLAGNEQFF
J: TRBJ2-2; V: TRBV10-3; CDR3: CAISEQGSNTGELFF
J: TRBJ2-2; V: TRBV5-1; CDR3: CASTRGGPGELFF
J: TRBJ2-3; V: TRBV6-5; CDR3: CASSSGDSTDTQYF
J: TRBJ2-5; V: TRBV4-1; CDR3: CASSQSGGGVQETQYF
J: TRBJ2-3; V: TRBV5-5; CDR3: CASSLYTGSSDTQYF
J: TRBJ1-1; V: TRBV20-1; CDR3: CSGPTGGKNTEAFF
J: TRBJ1-5; V: TRBV12-3/TRBV12-4; CDR3: CASSSRQFNQPQHF
J: TRBJ2-6; V: TRBV28; CDR3: CASSPPVAGANVLTF
J: TRBJ2-1; V: TRBV7-2; CDR3: CASSFLAGRGGYNEQFF
J: TRBJ1-3; V: TRBV11-2; CDR3: CASSLVTGGNTIYF
J: TRBJ1-6; V: TRBV9; CDR3: CASSVEMGQRLSALHF
J: TRBJ2-5; V: TRBV18; CDR3: CASSPRPEETQYF
J: TRBJ2-2; V: TRBV7-8; CDR3: CASSLAVVITGELFF
J: TRBJ1-1; V: TRBV5-6; CDR3: CASSFVQATEAFF